This T cell receptor beta chain was documented in a study of OX40 agonist ivuxolimab in advanced cancers. With respect to the entire study: Ivuxolimab was a fully human IgG2 agonistic monoclonal antibody targeting the costimulatory receptor OX40 (CD134). Partial responses were achieved by three dose-escalation patients, of whom one had hepatocellular carcinoma and two had cutaneous melanoma. In the dose-escalation cohort, 82.7% of patients were male, and the mean age was roughly 60 years with a range of roughly 20 to 80. Peripheral TCRbeta sequencing was intended to test whether TCR sequence diversity was altered and clonal T-cell expansion was caused by ivuxolimab. The paper reports the monotherapy dose-escalation portion (N ≈ 50 patients) of the phase I ivuxolimab trial. Of the roughly 50 dose-escalation patients, hepatocellular carcinoma was present in some 19, melanoma in roughly 15, renal cell carcinoma in 9 and head and neck cancer in 9. Intravenous ivuxolimab was administered to patients every 2 weeks at six dose levels: 0.01, 0.1, 0.3, 1.5, 3 and 10 mg/kg. Patients were allowed to have had prior anti-PD-1, anti-PD-L1 or anti-CTLA-4 therapy, and 40% of the dose-escalation patients had previously received checkpoint inhibitors. What the authors observed across the whole study: Clonal expansion of both CD4+ and CD8+ blood T cells was observed from baseline to week 6 at doses 0.1 to 3.0 mg/kg. Low levels of normalized T-cell clonal expansion were also shown by some nonresponding patients. The antigen specificity of the clonally expanded peripheral T cells was not determined. In partial responders in the 0.1-3.0 mg/kg groups, normalized peripheral clonal expansion was found to be among the lowest, especially among CD8+ T cells. After ivuxolimab, CD8+ T cells had more expanded clones than CD4+ T cells on average.

To sequence the TCRbeta CDR3 region, genomic DNA was isolated from the sorted cells. The immunoSEQ Assay was used for sequencing of TCRbeta CDR3 regions. In its TCRdb copy, this immuneACCESS table keeps in-frame sequences only and misses some clones. Where compared with another copy, unresolved V genes explain less than half of these, and the others have no known cause. The sample contains 73,000 or so clones, approximately 91% of them found a single time. The ten largest clones take up around 0.73% of the sample. The trial excluded patients who had a history of autoimmune disease or who were on systemic immunosuppression. Peripheral blood for TCR sequencing was collected from all dose cohorts at baseline, on cycle 4 day 1, and on cycle 7 day 1. The samples were taken from a phase I, first-in-human, multicenter, open-label dose-escalation trial of ivuxolimab. The trial enrolled adults with locally advanced or metastatic head and neck squamous cell, hepatocellular, melanoma or renal cell carcinoma. CD4+ and CD8+ T cells were sorted separately from peripheral blood before TCR sequencing.

The CDR3 goes from the cysteine to the phenylalanine over 15 residues. Only CDR3 DNA is held: 45 bases, read in frame from base 1. According to the germline V gene, CDR1 reads SGHRS and CDR2 reads YFSETQ. V gives up 0 bases and J gives up 1 base, and the segment between their germline ends measures 10 bases. In regard to this clone: Its antigen has not been determined. Per-base quality was not reported, and no clone a single base away is much larger than it.

The rearranged chain carries TRBV5-1 and TRBJ1-1; matching of 5 bases hints at TRBD1 as the D gene. The receptor comes from an adult with an advanced solid tumor such as melanoma, head and neck, liver or kidney cancer. The starting material was CD4+ or CD8+ T cells sorted from blood, obtained in a trial of the OX40 agonist ivuxolimab. In nucleotide form, the sequence is TGCGCCAGCAGCTTGGGCGGGGACGCGAACACTGAAGCTTTCTTT. The encoded protein is CASSLGGDANTEAFF.